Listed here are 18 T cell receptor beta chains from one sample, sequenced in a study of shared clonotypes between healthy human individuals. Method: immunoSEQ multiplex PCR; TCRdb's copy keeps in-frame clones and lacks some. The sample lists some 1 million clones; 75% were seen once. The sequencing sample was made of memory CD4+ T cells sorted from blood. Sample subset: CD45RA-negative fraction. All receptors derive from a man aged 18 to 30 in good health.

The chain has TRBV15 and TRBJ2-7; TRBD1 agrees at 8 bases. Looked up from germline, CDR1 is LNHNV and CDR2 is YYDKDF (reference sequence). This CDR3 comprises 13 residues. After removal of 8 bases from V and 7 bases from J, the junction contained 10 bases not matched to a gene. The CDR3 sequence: CATLGQGSREQYF. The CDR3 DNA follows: TGTGCCACCCTTGGACAGGGAAGTCGGGAGCAGTACTTC.

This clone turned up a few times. DNA of the CDR3: TGTGCCATCAGCGGGACAGAGTTAAACACCGGGGAGCTGTTTTTT. Translated: CAISGTELNTGELFF. This chain joins TRBV10-3 and TRBJ2-2; 7 nucleotides line up with TRBD1. CDR1 is ENHRY, CDR2 SYGVKD, per germline. Trimming cost V 6 bases and J 2 bases; bases outside gene matches: 6. The CDR3 extends over 15 amino acids.

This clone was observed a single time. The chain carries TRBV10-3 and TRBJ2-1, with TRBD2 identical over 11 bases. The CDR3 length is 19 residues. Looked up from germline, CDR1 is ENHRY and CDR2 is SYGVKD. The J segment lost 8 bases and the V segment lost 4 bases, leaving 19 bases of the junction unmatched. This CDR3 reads CAISGREQGSGRAVDEQFF. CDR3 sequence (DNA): TGTGCCATCAGTGGTCGGGAACAGGGTAGCGGGAGGGCCGTAGATGAGCAGTTCTTC.

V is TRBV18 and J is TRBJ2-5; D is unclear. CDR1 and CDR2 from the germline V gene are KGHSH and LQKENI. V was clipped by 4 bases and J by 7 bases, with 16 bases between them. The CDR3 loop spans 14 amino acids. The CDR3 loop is CASSRISGGGTQYF. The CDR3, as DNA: TGTGCCAGCTCACGGATATCGGGCGGCGGGACCCAGTACTTC.

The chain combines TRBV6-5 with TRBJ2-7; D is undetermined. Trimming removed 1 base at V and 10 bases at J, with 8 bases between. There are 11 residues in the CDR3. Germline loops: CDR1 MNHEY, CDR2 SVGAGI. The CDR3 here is CASSYLGLQYF. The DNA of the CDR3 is TGTGCCAGCAGTTACTTGGGGTTACAGTACTTC.

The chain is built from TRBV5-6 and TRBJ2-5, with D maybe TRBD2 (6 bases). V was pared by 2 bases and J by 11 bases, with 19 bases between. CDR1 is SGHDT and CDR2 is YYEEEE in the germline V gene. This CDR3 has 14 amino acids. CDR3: CASSFELAVVEQYF. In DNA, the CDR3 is TGTGCCAGCAGCTTCGAATTAGCGGTGGTGGAGCAGTACTTC.

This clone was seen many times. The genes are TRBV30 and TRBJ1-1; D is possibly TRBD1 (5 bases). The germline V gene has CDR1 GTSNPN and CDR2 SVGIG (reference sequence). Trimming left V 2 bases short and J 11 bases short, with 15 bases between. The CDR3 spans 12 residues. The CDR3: CAWSTTGTAAFF. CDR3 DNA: TGTGCCTGGAGTACTACCGGGACGGCTGCTTTCTTT.

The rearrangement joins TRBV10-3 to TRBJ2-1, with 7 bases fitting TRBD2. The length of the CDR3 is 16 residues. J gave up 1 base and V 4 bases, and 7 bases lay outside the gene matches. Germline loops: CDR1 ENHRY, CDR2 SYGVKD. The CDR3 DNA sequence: TGTGCCATCAGTGTAGGAGCGGGGTCGTCCTACAATGAGCAGTTCTTC. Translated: CAISVGAGSSYNEQFF.

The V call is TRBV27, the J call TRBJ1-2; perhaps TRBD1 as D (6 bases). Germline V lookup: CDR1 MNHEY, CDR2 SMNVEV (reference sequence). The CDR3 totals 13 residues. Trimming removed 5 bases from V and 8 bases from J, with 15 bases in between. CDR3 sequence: CASSREGGNGYTF. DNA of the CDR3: TGTGCCAGCAGTCGTGAGGGGGGAAACGGCTACACCTTC.

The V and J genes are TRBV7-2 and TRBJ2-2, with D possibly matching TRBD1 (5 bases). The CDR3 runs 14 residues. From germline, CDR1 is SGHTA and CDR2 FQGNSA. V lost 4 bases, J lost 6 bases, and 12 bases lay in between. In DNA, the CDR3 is TGTGCCAGCAGCTCCCAGGGTTACGCCGGGGAGCTGTTTTTT. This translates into CASSSQGYAGELFF.

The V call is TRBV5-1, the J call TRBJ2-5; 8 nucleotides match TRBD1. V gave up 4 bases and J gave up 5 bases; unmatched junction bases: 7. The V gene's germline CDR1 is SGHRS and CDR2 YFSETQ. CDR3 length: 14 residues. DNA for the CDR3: TGCGCCAGCAGCCAGGGACAGGAGGCCGAGACCCAGTACTTC. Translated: CASSQGQEAETQYF.

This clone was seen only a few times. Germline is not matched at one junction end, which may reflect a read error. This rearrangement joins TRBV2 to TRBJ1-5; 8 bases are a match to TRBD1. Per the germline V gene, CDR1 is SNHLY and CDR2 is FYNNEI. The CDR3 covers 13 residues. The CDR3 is CASGDRGKQPQHF. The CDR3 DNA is TGTGCCAGCGGCGACAGGGGCAAGCAGCCCCAGCATTTT. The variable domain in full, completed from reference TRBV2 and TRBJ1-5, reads EPEVTQTPSHQVTQMGQEVILRCVPISNHLYFYWYRQILGQKVEFLVSFYNNEISEKSEIFDDQFSVERPDGSNFTLKIRSTKLEDSAMYFCASGDRGKQPQHFGDGTRLSIL.

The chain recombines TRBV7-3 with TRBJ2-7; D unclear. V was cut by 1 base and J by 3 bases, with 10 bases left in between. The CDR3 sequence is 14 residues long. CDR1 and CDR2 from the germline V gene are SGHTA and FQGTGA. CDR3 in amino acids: CASSLKMGSYEQYF. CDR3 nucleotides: TGTGCCAGCAGCTTAAAGATGGGCAGCTACGAGCAGTACTTC.

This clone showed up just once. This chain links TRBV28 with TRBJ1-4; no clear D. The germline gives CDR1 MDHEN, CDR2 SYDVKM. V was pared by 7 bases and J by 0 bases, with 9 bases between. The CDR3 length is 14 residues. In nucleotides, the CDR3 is TGTGCCAGCACCCTCCATGCAACTAATGAAAAACTGTTTTTT. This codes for CASTLHATNEKLFF.

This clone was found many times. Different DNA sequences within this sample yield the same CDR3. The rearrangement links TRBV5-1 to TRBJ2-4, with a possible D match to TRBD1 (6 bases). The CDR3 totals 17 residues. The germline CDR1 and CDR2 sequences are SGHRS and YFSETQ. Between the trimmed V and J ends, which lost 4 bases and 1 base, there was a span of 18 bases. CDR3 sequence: CASSPGRGEGAKNIQYF. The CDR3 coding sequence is TGCGCCAGCAGCCCTGGCAGGGGAGAGGGGGCCAAAAACATTCAGTACTTC.

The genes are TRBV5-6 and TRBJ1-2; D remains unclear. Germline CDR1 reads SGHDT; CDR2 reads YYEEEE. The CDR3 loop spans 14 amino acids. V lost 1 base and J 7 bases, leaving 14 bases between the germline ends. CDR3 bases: TGTGCCAGCAGCTTGACGGACGGTAGCCGTGGCTACACCTTC. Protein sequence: CASSLTDGSRGYTF.

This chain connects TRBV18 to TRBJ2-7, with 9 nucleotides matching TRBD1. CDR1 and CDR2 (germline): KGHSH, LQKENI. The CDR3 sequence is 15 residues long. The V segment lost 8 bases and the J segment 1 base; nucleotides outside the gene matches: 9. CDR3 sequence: CASRDLGQGSYEQYF. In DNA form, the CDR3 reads TGTGCCAGCCGGGATTTGGGACAGGGTTCCTACGAGCAGTACTTC. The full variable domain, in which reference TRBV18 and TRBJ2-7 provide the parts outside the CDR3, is NAGVMQNPRHLVRRRGQEARLRCSPMKGHSHVYWYRQLPEEGLKFMVYLQKENIIDESGMPKERFSAEFPKEGPSILRIQQVVRGDSAAYFCASRDLGQGSYEQYFGPGTRLTVT.

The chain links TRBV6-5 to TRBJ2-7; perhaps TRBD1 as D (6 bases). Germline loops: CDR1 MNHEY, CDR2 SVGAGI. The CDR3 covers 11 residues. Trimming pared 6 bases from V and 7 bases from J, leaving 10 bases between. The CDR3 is CASSHQGEQYF. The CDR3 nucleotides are TGTGCCAGCAGCCACCAGGGGGAGCAGTACTTC.